This paragraph reports one T cell receptor (beta chain). Antigen specificity is unknown. This record belongs to a study of shared clonotypes between healthy human individuals. Study-wide results and caveats: Naive CD4 clonotype sharing across several donors was around 5%. The study found lower generation probabilities in non-shared clonotypes than in those shared by all four donors.

The split of CD4+ cells yielded CD45RA+ naive and CD45RA-negative memory subsets. Method: immunoSEQ multiplex PCR; TCRdb's copy keeps in-frame clones and lacks some. This sample has about a million clones, with approximately 72% found just once. The CDR3 is 17 amino acids. J gave up 2 bases and V 0 bases, and 3 bases lay outside the gene matches. CDR1 and CDR2 from the germline V gene are KGHSH and LQKENI. Sequencing was done on a sample of memory CD4+ T cells sorted from blood. Noted subset: CD45RA-negative fraction. This chain joins TRBV18 and TRBJ2-5, with TRBD2 matching 13 bases. This TCR was sampled from a young man in good health. In DNA form, the CDR3 reads TGTGCCAGCTCACCACCGGGACTAGCGGGGCATCAAGAGACCCAGTACTTC. The encoded protein is CASSPPGLAGHQETQYF.